A single sample is the source of the 12 T cell receptor beta chains below, sequenced in a study of vaccination and CD4 T cells after COVID-19. Cultured CD4+ T-cell DNA underwent Oncomine TCR Beta short-read sequencing. Using its own MiXCR run on the PCR reads, TCRdb lists one record per CDR3 protein. The table includes approximately 7,500 distinct CDR3 sequences, about 33% detected once. Their recognized antigens are unknown. Treatment defined: roughly ten-day PBMC culture with coronavirus spike peptide pools or control peptides (ViraFEST assay). Researchers collected the unexposed donor's CD4+ T cells before the COVID-19 pandemic (2011-2018). Source material: CD4+ T cells from blood, cultured in vitro. Receptor source: a human donor in good health.

The V gene is TRBV10-2, the J gene TRBJ1-1, with TRBD1 as a possible D gene (5 bases). From germline, CDR1 is WSHSY and CDR2 SAAADI. The CDR3 contains 12 residues. Trimming shortened V by 4 bases and J by 12 bases, and 15 bases separated the two germline ends. The CDR3 region has the DNA TGCGCCAGCAGTGGGGACGCAAGCCTAACTTTCTTT. It yields the protein CASSGDASLTFF.

This clonotype was detected a few times. The chain links TRBV12-3 or TRBV12-4 to TRBJ1-2, with D perhaps TRBD1 (5 bases). The length of the CDR3 is 12 residues. V lost 6 bases and J lost 8, with 13 bases in between. CDR3 protein: CASSRDLEGYTF. DNA for the CDR3: TGTGCCAGCAGCCGGGACCTAGAAGGCTACACCTTC.

This clonotype was observed a few times. The chain carries TRBV5-1 and TRBJ1-1; D is uncertain. V gave up 2 bases and J gave up 3 bases, with 11 bases separating them. The CDR3 contains 14 residues. Germline values: CDR1 SGHRS, CDR2 YFSETQ. The CDR3 is CASSFPGMDTEAFF. CDR3 DNA sequence: TGCGCCAGCAGCTTCCCGGGTATGGACACTGAAGCTTTCTTT. Full variable domain (missing parts from reference TRBV5-1 and TRBJ1-1): KAGVTQTPRYLIKTRGQQVTLSCSPISGHRSVSWYQQTPGQGLQFLFEYFSETQRNKGNFPGRFSGRQFSNSRSEMNVSTLELGDSALYLCASSFPGMDTEAFFGQGTRLTVV.

This clonotype was picked up a small number of times. The genes are TRBV20-1 and TRBJ2-5; 7 bases align to TRBD1. The germline V gene has CDR1 DFQATT and CDR2 SNEGSKA (reference sequence). The CDR3 extends over 12 amino acids. The V and J ends lost 3 bases and 4 bases, in that order; junction bases with no gene match: 2. CDR3 bases: TGCAGTGCTAGGGGACAGCGAGAGACCCAGTACTTC. This sequence encodes CSARGQRETQYF.

This clonotype was seen more than once but under ten times. The rearrangement uses TRBV6-5 and TRBJ2-3; D is unresolved. CDR3 length equals 14 residues. The germline CDR1 and CDR2 sequences are MNHEY and SVGAGI. V was cut by 2 bases and J by 4 bases, with 10 bases left in between. This CDR3 reads CASSYRAESDTQYF. Written as DNA, the CDR3 is TGTGCCAGCAGTTACCGGGCGGAGTCAGATACGCAGTATTTT.

The chain recombines TRBV7-6 with TRBJ1-1; 10 nucleotides align to TRBD1. Looked up from germline, CDR1 is SGHVS and CDR2 is FNYEAQ. Losses at the gene ends were 5 bases for V and 2 bases for J; bases not matched to a gene: 5. This CDR3 is built from 15 residues. The CDR3 loop is CASSARTGGNTEAFF. CDR3 sequence (DNA): TGTGCCAGCAGCGCTCGGACAGGGGGTAACACTGAAGCTTTCTTT.

The chain uses TRBV10-3 and TRBJ1-5, with a possible D match to TRBD1 (6 bases). The CDR3 runs to 14 residues. Germline-derived CDR1 and CDR2 are ENHRY and SYGVKD. V gave up 8 bases and J gave up 5 bases, with 16 bases separating them. CDR3 sequence reads: CAIGPQGGDQPQHF. The CDR3 nucleotides read TGTGCCATCGGACCACAGGGTGGGGATCAGCCCCAGCATTTT.

This clonotype was counted a few times. V usage is TRBV7-7 and J usage is TRBJ1-1; no reliable D call. Trimming removed 5 bases at V and 4 bases at J, with 11 bases between. Per the germline V gene, CDR1 is SSHAT and CDR2 is FNYEAQ (reference sequence). The CDR3 spans 13 residues. Written as DNA, the CDR3 is TGTGCCAGCAGCGCGGCAGAGGGCACTGAAGCTTTCTTT. The encoded protein is CASSAAEGTEAFF. Using reference TRBV7-7 and TRBJ1-1 for the parts outside the CDR3, the full variable domain is GAGVSQSPRYKVTKRGQDVTLRCDPISSHATLYWYQQALGQGPEFLTYFNYEAQPDKSGLPSDRFSAERPEGSISTLTIQRTEQRDSAMYRCASSAAEGTEAFFGQGTRLTVV.

J is TRBJ2-7 and V is TRBV7-9; 7 bases are a match to TRBD2. This CDR3 is built from 13 residues. Trimming took 4 bases from V and 2 from J; bases not matched to a gene: 2. Germline V gene sequence: CDR1 SEHNR, CDR2 FQNEAQ (reference sequence). DNA for the CDR3: TGTGCCAGCAGCTATCGGGGGGCCTACGAGCAGTACTTC. Translated: CASSYRGAYEQYF.

Written as DNA, the CDR3 is TGTGCCAGCAGTTACTCGGATCTAGCGGGGGGGTTGATCGGGGAGCTGTTTTTT. This gives the protein CASSYSDLAGGLIGELFF. The rearrangement uses TRBV6-5 and TRBJ2-2, with 12 bases fitting TRBD2. The CDR3 is 18 amino acids. The germline CDR1 and CDR2 sequences are MNHEY and SVGAGI. V was clipped by 0 bases and J by 7 bases; unmatched bases: 9.

J is TRBJ2-2 and V is TRBV5-1, with 7 bases aligning to TRBD2. The CDR3 totals 16 residues. From germline, CDR1 is SGHRS and CDR2 YFSETQ. V shed 0 bases and J 4 bases; nucleotides not matched to a gene: 6. The CDR3 DNA sequence: TGCGCCAGCAGCTTGGGCGGGGGAGATGGCACCGGGGAGCTGTTTTTT. Encoded protein: CASSLGGGDGTGELFF. Full variable domain (outside the CDR3, taken from reference TRBV5-1 and TRBJ2-2): KAGVTQTPRYLIKTRGQQVTLSCSPISGHRSVSWYQQTPGQGLQFLFEYFSETQRNKGNFPGRFSGRQFSNSRSEMNVSTLELGDSALYLCASSLGGGDGTGELFFGEGSRLTVL.

CDR3: CASAGQGLWEGTEAFF. The CDR3, as DNA: TGTGCCAGCGCAGGACAGGGGTTATGGGAAGGCACTGAAGCTTTCTTT. The genes are TRBV11-1 and TRBJ1-1; TRBD1 matches 9 bases. The junction had 14 bases not matched to a gene; V was cut back by 8 bases and J by 4 bases. The CDR3 spans 16 residues. CDR1 is SGHAT and CDR2 is FQDESV in the germline V gene (reference sequence).